The present entry profiles one T cell receptor (beta chain) with its context. Its specificity is unknown. TCRdb's table, derived via immunoSEQ multiplex PCR, lists solely in-frame clones and lacks some. The table includes fewer than 85,000 clones, about 94% detected once. The source of the sample is a study of graft-versus-host responses after intestinal transplantation. Study information: Multivisceral, liver-intestinal, or isolated intestinal transplants were given to recipients.

The CDR3 spans 12 residues. The germline gives CDR1 MNHEY, CDR2 SMNVEV (reference sequence). Between the trimmed V and J ends, which lost 5 bases and 2 bases, there was a span of 7 bases. The study's findings and limits: Investigators detected GvH clones in recipient marrow, with some emerging earlier in ileum or blood. High graft-versus-host to host-versus-graft clonal ratios were found in allografts of patients who had graft-donor T cell macrochimerism. GvH clone levels peaked in circulation, and this peak was associated with early post-transplant HvG declines.

The clonotype comes from a human donor who received an intestinal transplant. This chain links TRBV27 with TRBJ2-7; D gene ambiguous. The starting material was unstimulated CD8+ T cells sorted from spleen or lymph node cells, obtained before intestinal transplant. The CDR3 bases are TGTGCCAGCAGTCCCTATCCCTACGAGCAGTACTTC. Its protein is CASSPYPYEQYF.